Listed below are T cell receptor beta chains from one sample, sequenced in a study of Graves' ophthalmopathy and Graves' hyperthyroidism. MiXCR, run by TCRdb on the multiplex PCR reads, gives a single entry per CDR3 protein. The table lists over a million distinct CDR3 sequences, about 36% of them singletons. The sequenced sample consisted of peripheral blood or thyroid tissue (not recorded which). The receptors were gathered from an adult man with Graves' hyperthyroidism. Both conserved end residues are part of each CDR3. A D gene is named only where the DNA matches it firmly. Expanded clones are given a class, and other clones once, few, many or no size at all.

abundance: -
d_gene: TRBD2
j_gene: TRBJ2-5
v_gene: TRBV7-2
CDR3aa: CASTSMGLDQETQYF
CDR3nt: TGTGCCAGCACCTCGATGGGACTAGACCAAGAGACCCAGTACTTC

abundance: many
d_gene: -
j_gene: TRBJ2-7
v_gene: TRBV10-3
CDR3aa: CAIRPGAGYEQYF
CDR3nt: TGTGCCATCCGGCCAGGGGCGGGCTACGAGCAGTACTTC

abundance: few
d_gene: TRBD1
j_gene: TRBJ1-1
v_gene: TRBV10-3
CDR3aa: CAIRLGQGANTEAFF
CDR3nt: TGTGCCATCAGATTAGGACAGGGAGCGAACACTGAAGCTTTCTTT

abundance: -
d_gene: -
j_gene: TRBJ1-2
v_gene: TRBV12-3/TRBV12-4
CDR3aa: CASSSAINFGYTF
CDR3nt: TGTGCCAGCAGTTCAGCTATAAACTTTGGCTACACCTTC

abundance: -
d_gene: TRBD1
j_gene: TRBJ1-6
v_gene: TRBV10-3
CDR3aa: CAISESGQNSPLHF
CDR3nt: TGTGCCATCAGTGAGTCGGGACAGAATTCACCCCTCCACTTT

abundance: -
d_gene: -
j_gene: TRBJ2-2
v_gene: TRBV11-1
CDR3aa: CASSIDLPGELFF
CDR3nt: TGTGCCAGCAGTATAGACCTTCCCGGGGAGCTGTTTTTT

abundance: few
d_gene: TRBD1
j_gene: TRBJ2-7
v_gene: TRBV10-2
CDR3aa: CASRTDRTSYEQYF
CDR3nt: TGCGCCAGCAGGACGGACAGGACCTCCTACGAGCAGTACTTC

abundance: -
d_gene: -
j_gene: TRBJ2-2
v_gene: TRBV5-1
CDR3aa: CASDPGQNTGELFF
CDR3nt: TGCGCCAGCGACCCGGGACAAAACACCGGGGAGCTGTTTTTT

abundance: many
d_gene: -
j_gene: TRBJ1-2
v_gene: TRBV6-6
CDR3aa: CASSYRGEGIRYTF
CDR3nt: TGTGCCAGCAGTTACCGGGGGGAGGGGATACGCTACACCTTC

abundance: few
d_gene: -
j_gene: TRBJ1-5
v_gene: TRBV19
CDR3aa: CASNGGPEGPQHF
CDR3nt: TGTGCCAGTAATGGTGGGCCCGAGGGGCCCCAGCATTTT

abundance: -
d_gene: TRBD1
j_gene: TRBJ2-5
v_gene: TRBV12-3/TRBV12-4
CDR3aa: CASSPQPGTGVSVAQYF
CDR3nt: TGTGCCAGCAGTCCCCAACCCGGGACAGGGGTCTCTGTGGCCCAGTACTTC

abundance: -
d_gene: -
j_gene: TRBJ1-6
v_gene: TRBV7-9
CDR3aa: CASSLATANSPLHF
CDR3nt: TGTGCCAGCAGCTTAGCGACGGCGAATTCACCCCTCCACTTT

abundance: -
d_gene: -
j_gene: TRBJ2-7
v_gene: TRBV29-1
CDR3aa: CSPDGRSYEQYF
CDR3nt: TGCAGCCCGGACGGTCGCTCCTACGAGCAGTACTTC

abundance: -
d_gene: -
j_gene: TRBJ2-5
v_gene: TRBV5-4
CDR3aa: CASSEDSWGSQETQYF
CDR3nt: TGTGCCAGCAGCGAAGACTCGTGGGGGTCCCAAGAGACCCAGTACTTC

abundance: few
d_gene: TRBD2
j_gene: TRBJ2-3
v_gene: TRBV25-1
CDR3aa: CASSEYPLAGSSTDTQYF
CDR3nt: TGTGCCAGCAGTGAATATCCTCTAGCGGGGTCTAGCACAGATACGCAGTATTTT

abundance: many
d_gene: -
j_gene: TRBJ1-3
v_gene: TRBV11-2
CDR3aa: CASSLAPRGAGNTIYF
CDR3nt: TGTGCCAGCAGCTTAGCTCCCCGGGGCGCTGGAAACACCATATATTTT

abundance: few
d_gene: -
j_gene: TRBJ2-5
v_gene: TRBV12-3/TRBV12-4
CDR3aa: CASILRAETQYF
CDR3nt: TGTGCCAGCATTTTAAGGGCAGAGACCCAGTACTTC

abundance: -
d_gene: TRBD1
j_gene: TRBJ2-7
v_gene: TRBV7-3
CDR3aa: CASSLRQGRNEQYF
CDR3nt: TGTGCCAGCAGCCTAAGACAGGGGAGGAACGAGCAGTACTTC

abundance: -
d_gene: -
j_gene: TRBJ2-2
v_gene: TRBV7-2
CDR3aa: CASSPVGRANTGELFF
CDR3nt: TGTGCCAGCAGCCCGGTCGGTCGGGCGAACACCGGGGAGCTGTTTTTT

abundance: many
d_gene: -
j_gene: TRBJ2-6
v_gene: TRBV11-2
CDR3aa: CASSKRSPRVSGANVLTF
CDR3nt: TGTGCCAGCAGCAAGAGGTCTCCCCGTGTTAGTGGGGCCAACGTCCTGACTTTC

abundance: -
d_gene: -
j_gene: TRBJ2-7
v_gene: TRBV12-3/TRBV12-4
CDR3aa: CASSTSWAFPGALIEQYF
CDR3nt: TGTGCCAGCAGTACAAGTTGGGCCTTCCCGGGGGCGCTTATCGAGCAGTACTTC

abundance: -
d_gene: -
j_gene: TRBJ1-5
v_gene: TRBV12-3/TRBV12-4
CDR3aa: CASRRANQPHHF
CDR3nt: TGTGCCAGCAGACGGGCCAATCAGCCCCATCATTTT

abundance: -
d_gene: TRBD1
j_gene: TRBJ2-7
v_gene: TRBV7-8
CDR3aa: CASSLRLGTGYAYEQYF
CDR3nt: TGTGCCAGCAGCTTACGCCTCGGGACAGGGTATGCCTACGAGCAGTACTTC

abundance: -
d_gene: -
j_gene: TRBJ2-5
v_gene: TRBV7-7
CDR3aa: CASSLQGSSETQYF
CDR3nt: TGTGCTAGCAGCCTTCAGGGGAGCTCAGAGACCCAGTACTTC

abundance: few
d_gene: -
j_gene: TRBJ2-2
v_gene: TRBV12-3/TRBV12-4
CDR3aa: CASRTSLTGELFF
CDR3nt: TGTGCCAGCAGAACTAGCTTGACCGGGGAGCTGTTTTTT

abundance: -
d_gene: TRBD2
j_gene: TRBJ2-7
v_gene: TRBV25-1
CDR3aa: CASSPIAGGSYEQYF
CDR3nt: TGTGCCAGCAGTCCGATAGCGGGAGGGTCCTACGAGCAGTACTTC

abundance: -
d_gene: -
j_gene: TRBJ2-7
v_gene: TRBV6-1
CDR3aa: CASSEKSGSYEQYF
CDR3nt: TGTGCCAGCAGTGAAAAGAGCGGGTCCTACGAGCAGTACTTC